This TCR beta chain was retrieved from a study of blood T cell repertoires in COVID-19. Study-level information: The United States, Italy and Spain supplied acute and convalescent COVID-19 samples. In each case, the material was cDNA or gDNA derived from T cells, B-cell-depleted T cells, or PBMCs.

The assay was immunoSEQ multiplex PCR, and TCRdb's table has in-frame clones only and misses some. Altogether more than 150,000 clones are present, roughly nine tenths being singletons, with the ten largest covering under 25%. Germline lookup yields CDR1 DFQATT and CDR2 SNEGSKA (reference sequence). The CDR3 is 11 residues long. Trimming stripped 3 bases from V and 7 bases from J, with 9 bases between. The chain has TRBV20-1 and TRBJ1-2; D gene unclear. This TCR was sampled from a man in his 70s with active or convalescent COVID-19. Sequencing was performed on peripheral blood. In DNA, the CDR3 is TGCAGTGCTAGTCACTTTTTTGGCTACACCTTC. Its translation is CSASHFFGYTF.